Listed below are T cell receptor beta chains from one sample, sequenced in a study of technical replicates of blood from a few donors. Profiled with immunoSEQ multiplex PCR; TCRdb holds only in-frame clones, not every one. The top ten clones hold 0.3% to 0.4% of a sample with about 81,000 clones, around 95% of them seen once. Sequencing was performed on T cells isolated from PBMCs. These receptors came from a human donor in good health. Each CDR3 is given with its conserved first and last residue. A D gene is named only where the DNA matches it firmly. Size tells how often a clone was seen (once, few, many) or the class of an expanded clone, and some rows leave it out.

j_call v_call d_call clone_size cdr3_aa cdr3_nt
TRBJ2-1 TRBV5-4 TRBD2 NA CASSSKAGGPHNEQFF TGTGCCAGCAGCTCGAAGGCGGGAGGGCCGCACAATGAGCAGTTCTTC
TRBJ1-4 TRBV13 NA NA CASSRRLEWATNEKLFF TGTGCCAGCAGTCGGAGACTGGAATGGGCAACTAATGAAAAACTGTTTTTT
TRBJ1-1 TRBV10-3 NA NA CAISDSERNTEAFF TGTGCCATCTCGGACAGTGAACGGAACACTGAAGCTTTCTTT
TRBJ1-5 TRBV2 NA NA CASSAQPYSNQPQHF TGTGCCAGCAGTGCACAGCCCTATAGCAATCAGCCCCAGCATTTT
TRBJ1-2 TRBV27 NA NA CASSPNPTGYYGYTF TGTGCCAGCAGCCCCAATCCCACAGGGTACTATGGCTACACCTTC
TRBJ1-3 TRBV6-1 NA NA CASSEYLGPGNTIYF TGTGCCAGCAGTGAATATTTGGGGCCTGGAAACACCATATATTTT
TRBJ2-7 TRBV9 TRBD2 NA CASSPGGLAGFYEQYF TGTGCCAGCAGCCCAGGGGGGCTAGCGGGATTTTACGAGCAGTACTTC
TRBJ2-7 TRBV21-1 NA NA CASSASGLAGESEQYF TGTGCCAGCAGCGCATCAGGACTAGCGGGAGAGAGTGAGCAGTACTTC
TRBJ1-4 TRBV30 TRBD1 NA CAWSADRGNEKLFF TGTGCCTGGAGTGCGGACAGGGGGAATGAAAAACTGTTTTTT
TRBJ2-1 TRBV25-1 NA NA CASGLFDSSYNEQFF TGTGCCAGCGGTCTTTTCGACAGCTCCTACAATGAGCAGTTCTTC
TRBJ2-2 TRBV19 NA NA CASSLTHTGELFF TGTGCCAGTAGTCTCACTCACACCGGGGAGCTGTTTTTT
TRBJ1-1 TRBV5-1 NA NA CASGGLQGVMNTEAFF TGCGCCAGCGGGGGTCTACAGGGAGTAATGAACACTGAAGCTTTCTTT
TRBJ1-3 TRBV9 TRBD1 once CASSVAPDRLAGNTIYF TGTGCCAGCAGCGTAGCCCCGGACAGGCTGGCGGGAAACACCATATATTTT
TRBJ2-5 TRBV10-3 NA NA CATQQGSQETQYF TGTGCCACGCAACAGGGCTCTCAAGAGACCCAGTACTTC
TRBJ1-1 TRBV18 NA NA CASSSGGNAEAFF TGTGCCAGCTCAAGTGGGGGGAACGCTGAAGCTTTCTTT
TRBJ1-1 TRBV27 NA once CASSFLFSQTEAFF TGTGCCAGCAGTTTTCTTTTCTCCCAGACTGAAGCTTTCTTT
TRBJ1-2 TRBV5-1 TRBD1 NA CASSLDRGSYTF TGCGCCAGCAGCCTGGACAGGGGGAGCTACACCTTC
TRBJ2-5 TRBV11-3 TRBD2 NA CASSPGGGQETQYF TGTGCCAGCAGCCCTGGGGGGGGACAAGAGACCCAGTACTTC
TRBJ2-1 TRBV9 NA NA CASSVETTYNEQFF TGTGCCAGCAGCGTAGAGACTACCTACAATGAGCAGTTCTTC
TRBJ1-4 TRBV11-2 NA once CASSLNQGNEKLFF TGTGCCAGCAGCTTAAACCAGGGCAATGAAAAACTGTTTTTT
TRBJ1-1 TRBV19 NA NA CASSGYRAPNTEAFF TGTGCCAGTAGTGGGTACAGGGCCCCGAACACTGAAGCTTTCTTT
TRBJ2-2 TRBV7-2 NA once CASSPNGGQNTGELFF TGTGCCAGCAGTCCCAATGGGGGACAGAACACCGGGGAGCTGTTTTTT
TRBJ2-7 TRBV6-5 TRBD2 once CASSYSPSGREEQYF TGTGCCAGCAGTTATAGTCCAAGCGGGAGGGAGGAGCAGTACTTC
TRBJ1-2 TRBV6-6 TRBD1 NA CASITGESNYGYTF TGTGCCAGCATTACAGGGGAAAGTAACTATGGCTACACCTTC
TRBJ1-1 TRBV9 NA few CASSVALQGIAEAFF TGTGCCAGCAGCGTAGCCCTACAGGGAATAGCTGAAGCTTTCTTT
TRBJ2-2 TRBV6-5 NA once CASSYSTGEWTGELFF TGTGCCAGCAGTTACTCGACGGGGGAATGGACCGGGGAGCTGTTTTTT
TRBJ2-3 TRBV4-1 TRBD2 NA CASSQDILAGSPDTQYF TGCGCCAGCAGCCAAGATATACTAGCGGGATCCCCAGATACGCAGTATTTT
TRBJ1-1 TRBV7-2 NA NA CASSLETGITEAFF TGTGCCAGCAGCTTAGAGACAGGAATCACTGAAGCTTTCTTT
TRBJ2-1 TRBV2 TRBD2 NA CASRKLAGGPNEQFF TGTGCCAGCAGAAAACTAGCGGGAGGGCCAAATGAGCAGTTCTTC
TRBJ1-1 TRBV18 TRBD1 NA CASSPPGQGFNAFF TGTGCCAGCTCACCCCCTGGACAGGGGTTTAATGCTTTCTTT
TRBJ2-2 TRBV7-6 NA NA CASSFSSGELFF TGTGCCAGCAGCTTTAGCTCCGGGGAGCTGTTTTTT
TRBJ1-1 TRBV29-1 TRBD1 NA CSAGTGSDTEAFF TGCAGCGCTGGGACAGGGAGCGACACTGAAGCTTTCTTT
TRBJ2-5 TRBV5-7 TRBD1 NA CASSPGQGVPETQYF TGTGCCAGCAGCCCGGGACAGGGTGTACCAGAGACCCAGTACTTC
TRBJ2-5 TRBV6-1 NA NA CASSETWRQETQYF TGTGCCAGCAGTGAGACTTGGAGGCAAGAGACCCAGTACTTC
TRBJ1-1 TRBV1 NA NA CTSSGQWYRRPAFF TGCACCAGCAGCGGACAGTGGTACAGAAGGCCGGCTTTCTTT
TRBJ2-1 TRBV5-4 NA NA CASSFGGSRYWGYNEQFF TGTGCCAGCAGCTTTGGAGGGAGCCGGTACTGGGGCTACAATGAGCAGTTCTTC
TRBJ2-2 TRBV7-7 TRBD1 once CASSHPGQTTGELFF TGTGCCAGCAGCCATCCGGGACAGACTACCGGGGAGCTGTTTTTT
TRBJ2-3 TRBV7-9 NA NA CASSSPVGSTADTQYF TGTGCCAGCAGCTCCCCTGTCGGGAGTACCGCAGATACGCAGTATTTT
TRBJ1-2 TRBV7-7 TRBD1 NA CASSLAGQGSDSANYGYTF TGTGCCAGCAGCTTGGCTGGACAGGGGTCGGATTCAGCTAACTATGGCTACACCTTC
TRBJ2-1 TRBV13 NA once CASTRRGRRGEQFF TGTGCCAGCACCAGGAGAGGGAGACGGGGTGAGCAGTTCTTC
TRBJ1-2 TRBV30 NA NA CAWSGGGGYTF TGTGCCTGGAGTGGGGGCGGTGGCTACACCTTC